This T cell receptor beta chain was recorded in a study of cytomegalovirus exposure and HLA in healthy donors. Study-level information: About 80 million unique TCRs from HLA-typed donors were held in an early data release. General study findings and limits: Common viral pathogens (according to a later analysis) appeared linked to several of the most significant clusters.

Notes on this clone: No antigen is known for it.

From germline, CDR1 is MNHEY and CDR2 SVGAGI. The V end lost 7 bases, the J end lost 5 bases, and 8 bases lay between the germline ends. The CDR3 is 12 amino acids. The PCR had 60 Vbeta and 13 Jbeta primers. Produced via immunoSEQ multiplex PCR; TCRdb's table is partial and in-frame only. The sample has tens of thousands of clones, more than 75% seen once. The source is a female donor in good health and CMV-seronegative. The chain links TRBV6-5 to TRBJ2-2; D is possibly TRBD2 (5 bases). The specimen sequenced was PBMCs. Here the CDR3 reads CASTAGTGELFF. The CDR3 bases are TGTGCCAGCACCGCGGGTACCGGGGAGCTGTTTTTT.